Below are 24 T cell receptor beta chains sequenced from a single sample in a study of cytomegalovirus exposure and HLA in healthy donors. The PCR contained 60 Vbeta and 13 Jbeta primers. Data came from immunoSEQ multiplex PCR; TCRdb stores just in-frame clones and leaves some out. Found here are 150,000 to 200,000 clones, roughly 80% of them singletons; the top ten hold roughly 1.4%. Material: PBMCs. The receptors originated from a man aged 35 to 55 in good health and CMV-seronegative.

The chain has TRBV2 and TRBJ2-7; 7 bases align to TRBD2. The CDR3 spans 15 residues. With V trimmed by 3 bases and J by 2 bases, 7 bases remained unmatched. CDR1 SNHLY and CDR2 FYNNEI come from the germline V gene. This CDR3 is CASSDRGVGTYEQYF. Written as DNA, the CDR3 is TGTGCCAGCAGTGATCGGGGGGTAGGTACCTACGAGCAGTACTTC.

This clone was counted once. The chain uses TRBV9 and TRBJ2-1; D might be TRBD1 (7 bases). Germline V lookup: CDR1 SGDLS, CDR2 YYNGEE. The CDR3 is 16 residues long. Trimming took 2 bases from V and 7 from J, leaving 19 bases between them. CDR3 loop: CASSVTGARGVNEQFF. The CDR3 DNA reads TGTGCCAGCAGCGTCACAGGGGCGCGGGGAGTAAATGAGCAGTTCTTC. Drawing the rest from reference TRBV9 and TRBJ2-1, the complete variable domain is DSGVTQTPKHLITATGQRVTLRCSPRSGDLSVYWYQQSLDQGLQFLIQYYNGEERAKGNILERFSAQQFPDLHSELNLSSLELGDSALYFCASSVTGARGVNEQFFGPGTRLTVL.

The count of this clone is one. The V and J genes are TRBV5-1 and TRBJ2-1; D call uncertain. Germline assignment: CDR1 SGHRS and CDR2 YFSETQ. V shed 0 bases and J shed 0 bases, with 16 bases lying between them. The length of the CDR3 is 18 residues. CDR3 sequence reads: CASSLAVSSQSSYNEQFF. CDR3 coding DNA: TGCGCCAGCAGCTTGGCGGTTTCTAGTCAAAGCTCCTACAATGAGCAGTTCTTC.

This chain uses TRBV4-1 with TRBJ2-5; TRBD1 matches 9 bases. The germline V gene has CDR1 MGHRA and CDR2 YSYEKL. V was clipped by 4 bases and J by 5 bases; unmatched bases: 8. This CDR3 has 15 residues. This CDR3 is CASSLPGQGRETQYF. The CDR3 nucleotides are TGCGCCAGCAGCCTACCTGGACAGGGGAGGGAGACCCAGTACTTC.

J is TRBJ2-7 and V is TRBV11-2; TRBD1 is a possible D gene (5 bases). V was trimmed by 0 bases and J by 2 bases, leaving 8 bases between them. The CDR3 loop spans 14 amino acids. Germline CDR1 SGHAT, CDR2 FQNNGV. This chain's CDR3 is CASSLDRGPYEQYF. The DNA for the CDR3 is TGTGCCAGCAGCTTAGATAGGGGCCCCTACGAGCAGTACTTC.

V usage is TRBV19 and J usage is TRBJ1-5; D uncertain. V was trimmed by 1 base and J by 1 base, leaving 14 bases between them. Germline CDR1 and CDR2: LNHDA and SQIVND (reference sequence). The CDR3 totals 17 residues. CDR3 loop: CASSIGTTGVSNQPQHF. In DNA, the CDR3 is TGTGCCAGTAGTATAGGAACAACCGGAGTAAGCAATCAGCCCCAGCATTTT.

The V gene is TRBV5-1, the J gene TRBJ1-4; TRBD1 matches 8 bases. CDR1 and CDR2 from the germline V gene are SGHRS and YFSETQ. The CDR3 totals 16 residues. Losses at the gene ends were 4 bases for V and 4 bases for J; bases not matched to a gene: 9. The CDR3 is CASSVTGGMVNEKLFF. CDR3 DNA: TGCGCCAGCAGCGTCACAGGGGGGATGGTTAATGAAAAACTGTTTTTT.

Of note for this clone: The sample holds other DNA sequences that translate to the same CDR3. This rearrangement joins TRBV7-2 to TRBJ2-3; maybe TRBD2 (6 bases). The V gene's germline CDR1 is SGHTA and CDR2 FQGNSA. Trimming cost V 0 bases and J 0 bases, with 7 bases left between them. The CDR3 loop spans 15 amino acids. Here the CDR3 reads CASSLAGTSTDTQYF. DNA for the CDR3: TGTGCCAGCAGCTTAGCGGGGACTAGCACAGATACGCAGTATTTT.

The chain has TRBV19 and TRBJ1-1, with D possibly TRBD1 on 6 matching bases. Trimming removed 5 bases from V and 1 base from J, with 14 bases in between. This CDR3 has 15 residues. From germline, CDR1 is LNHDA and CDR2 SQIVND (reference sequence). The CDR3 DNA sequence: TGTGCCAGTAGTGACGGACAGTTAAGGAACACTGAAGCTTTCTTT. Translated, it gives CASSDGQLRNTEAFF.

The genes are TRBV9 and TRBJ2-5; TRBD2 aligns across 9 bases. The CDR3 runs to 16 residues. J was trimmed by 4 bases and V by 0 bases; bases with no gene match: 7. Germline assignment: CDR1 SGDLS and CDR2 YYNGEE. The CDR3 sequence is CASSVGGGGALETQYF. The CDR3 DNA follows: TGTGCCAGCAGCGTAGGAGGCGGGGGGGCCTTAGAGACCCAGTACTTC.

This chain's CDR3 is CASSLTAASGNTIYF. The CDR3 DNA reads as TGTGCCAGCAGTTTGACAGCGGCCTCTGGAAACACCATATATTTT. The gene calls are TRBV5-6 and TRBJ1-3; D is perhaps TRBD1 (5 bases). Germline V gene lookup returns CDR1 SGHDT and CDR2 YYEEEE. Trimming took 5 bases from V and 0 from J, leaving 12 bases between them. The CDR3 is 15 residues long.

The V and J genes are TRBV4-1 and TRBJ2-1, with 11 positions matching TRBD2. This CDR3 spans 16 amino acids. V lost 4 bases, J lost 4 bases, and 6 bases stayed unmatched. Germline V CDR1 and CDR2: MGHRA, YSYEKL. CDR3 DNA sequence: TGCGCCAGCAGCCGGCGAGGGACTAGCGGTTACAATGAGCAGTTCTTC. Protein sequence: CASSRRGTSGYNEQFF.

This clone was seen just once. This chain links TRBV6-6 with TRBJ1-1; D is uncertain. The CDR3 has 13 residues. The V gene's germline CDR1 is MNHNY and CDR2 SVGAGI (reference sequence). Trimming took off 7 bases at V and 1 base at J, with 10 bases between the two ends. The CDR3 sequence: CASTWSGNTEAFF. CDR3 coding DNA: TGTGCCAGCACCTGGTCCGGGAACACTGAAGCTTTCTTT.

The rearrangement links TRBV10-3 to TRBJ2-1; no reliable D call. The CDR3 is made up of 11 amino acids. Germline V gene data show CDR1 as ENHRY and CDR2 as SYGVKD. V was shortened by 3 bases and J by 16 bases, with 13 bases between the two germline ends. The CDR3 sequence is CAISEGDWHFF. DNA for the CDR3: TGTGCCATCAGTGAAGGAGACTGGCATTTCTTC.

J is TRBJ2-7 and V is TRBV6-6; TRBD1 matches 8 bases. Germline lookup yields CDR1 MNHNY and CDR2 SVGAGI (reference sequence). V gave up 5 bases and J gave up 2 bases; unmatched junction bases: 5. The length of the CDR3 is 14 residues. The CDR3 spells CASSQGQAPYEQYF. CDR3 coding DNA: TGTGCCAGCAGTCAGGGACAGGCACCCTACGAGCAGTACTTC.

The chain employs TRBV6-4 and TRBJ2-2, with D maybe TRBD2 (5 bases). The CDR3 sequence is 16 residues long. Per germline, CDR1 MRHNA and CDR2 SNTAGT. With 3 bases removed from V and 4 bases from J, the gap between germline ends came to 15 bases. CDR3 amino acids: CASSEAAESRTGELFF. The CDR3 DNA sequence: TGTGCCAGCAGTGAAGCGGCCGAGTCGCGCACCGGGGAGCTGTTTTTT.

V is TRBV23-1 and J is TRBJ1-1; 8 bases match TRBD1. TRBV23-1 qualifies as an ORF whose function is uncertain. There are 16 residues in the CDR3. The V gene end was trimmed by 1 base and the J gene end by 2 bases; junction bases not matched to a gene: 6. This CDR3 reads CASSQCPGGFNTEAFF. The CDR3 bases are TGCGCCAGCAGTCAATGTCCAGGGGGCTTTAACACTGAAGCTTTCTTT.

In DNA form, the CDR3 reads TGTGCCAGCAGCTTAGCGGGCCAGCGGAGCTACGAGCAGTACTTC. Translated: CASSLAGQRSYEQYF. V is TRBV7-2 and J is TRBJ2-7, with D possibly TRBD2 on 5 matching bases. The CDR3 extends over 15 amino acids. Germline V lookup: CDR1 SGHTA, CDR2 FQGNSA. Trimming took off 0 bases at V and 3 bases at J, with 12 bases between the two ends. Variable domain in full (rest from reference TRBV7-2 and TRBJ2-7): GAGVSQSPSNKVTEKGKDVELRCDPISGHTALYWYRQSLGQGLEFLIYFQGNSAPDKSGLPSDRFSAERTGGSVSTLTIQRTQQEDSAVYLCASSLAGQRSYEQYFGPGTRLTVT.

CDR3 region: CASSLSCAGYHGNQPQHF. In DNA, the CDR3 is TGTGCCAGCAGCTTGTCGTGTGCGGGGTATCACGGCAATCAGCCCCAGCATTTT. The V gene is TRBV5-5, the J gene TRBJ1-5; D unresolved. Trimming removed 1 base at V and 2 bases at J, with 19 bases between. The CDR3 sequence is 18 residues long. Germline loops: CDR1 SGHKS, CDR2 YYEKEE (reference sequence). Full variable domain (remainder filled in from reference TRBV5-5 and TRBJ1-5): DAGVTQSPTHLIKTRGQQVTLRCSPISGHKSVSWYQQVLGQGPQFIFQYYEKEERGRGNFPDRFSARQFPNYSSELNVNALLLGDSALYLCASSLSCAGYHGNQPQHFGDGTRLSIL.

This chain connects TRBV7-3 to TRBJ2-7; D is unresolved. The CDR3 covers 13 residues. V lost 1 base and J 3 bases, leaving 7 bases between the germline ends. CDR1 and CDR2 from the germline V gene are SGHTA and FQGTGA. The DNA for the CDR3 is TGTGCCAGCAGCTTAAACCCGGGCTACGAGCAGTACTTC. This sequence encodes CASSLNPGYEQYF.

This clone was seen only a few times. The rearrangement uses TRBV4-3 and TRBJ1-1, with 8 bases lining up with TRBD1. Germline CDR1 LGHNA, CDR2 YSLEER. Trimming removed 0 bases from V and 1 base from J; junction bases left unmatched: 4. The CDR3 spans 16 residues. DNA of the CDR3: TGCGCCAGCAGCCAAGATCAGGGGACAGGGAACACTGAAGCTTTCTTT. Its translation: CASSQDQGTGNTEAFF.

The chain combines TRBV11-3 with TRBJ1-1; D unresolved. This CDR3 spans 17 amino acids. Germline CDR1 is SGHNT and CDR2 is YENEEA. The ends were cut back, 1 base at V and 1 base at J, with 16 bases in the middle. CDR3 amino acids: CASSLASWGGKNTEAFF. As DNA, the CDR3 is TGTGCCAGCAGCTTAGCCTCCTGGGGAGGGAAGAACACTGAAGCTTTCTTT.

The chain recombines TRBV7-2 with TRBJ1-2; 7 bases align to TRBD1. From germline, CDR1 is SGHTA and CDR2 FQGNSA. V trimming: 0 bases; J trimming: 0 bases; junction bases outside the gene matches: 1. The CDR3 runs to 15 residues. Written as DNA, the CDR3 is TGTGCCAGCAGCTTAGCGGGACAGACTAACTATGGCTACACCTTC. This translates into CASSLAGQTNYGYTF.

Note on this clone: Within the sample, other DNA sequences also encode this same CDR3. This chain joins TRBV30 and TRBJ2-3; D unresolved. The V and J ends lost 5 bases and 3 bases respectively, with 12 bases between them. CDR1 and CDR2 from the germline V gene are GTSNPN and SVGIG (reference sequence). The CDR3 sequence is 13 residues long. In DNA, the CDR3 is TGTGCCTGGCGGAGAGGATCTACAGATACGCAGTATTTT. As protein: CAWRRGSTDTQYF.